Each of the 25 T cell receptor beta chains below was sequenced from the same sample in a study of siplizumab effects on memory and regulatory T cells. TCRdb keeps only in-frame clones here, not all; method: immunoSEQ multiplex PCR. Seen here are 80,000 to 130,000 clones, roughly 94% observed once, and the top ten hold approximately 0.66%. Sequenced: Tregs sorted from blood. The source of these receptors is a human donor in good health.

The chain recombines TRBV30 with TRBJ1-5, with D perhaps TRBD1 (6 bases). The CDR3 runs 15 residues. The germline V gene has CDR1 GTSNPN and CDR2 SVGIG (reference sequence). With 0 bases removed from V and 8 bases from J, the gap between germline ends came to 17 bases. CDR3: CAWSVGQRHWEPQHF. DNA of the CDR3: TGTGCCTGGAGTGTAGGACAGCGACACTGGGAGCCCCAGCATTTT.

This clone showed up just once. The CDR3: CASSFSGRSYEQYF. CDR3 bases: TGTGCCAGCAGCTTCAGCGGGAGGTCCTACGAGCAGTACTTC. The V call is TRBV7-9, the J call TRBJ2-7, with 9 bases matching TRBD2. The J segment lost 1 base and the V segment lost 3 bases, leaving 1 base of the junction unmatched. CDR1 and CDR2 from the germline V gene are SEHNR and FQNEAQ (reference sequence). The CDR3 has 14 amino acids.

J is TRBJ2-3 and V is TRBV10-3; unclear D gene. There are 14 residues in the CDR3. Trimming cost V 8 bases and J 0 bases, with 12 bases left between them. Germline CDR1 reads ENHRY; CDR2 reads SYGVKD. As DNA, the CDR3 is TGTGCCATCGGGTCTTCTTCTAGCACAGATACGCAGTATTTT. Translated, it gives CAIGSSSSTDTQYF.

The chain links TRBV28 to TRBJ2-2, with unresolved D. The CDR3 is made up of 12 amino acids. V was cut by 3 bases and J by 5 bases, with 4 bases left in between. CDR1 is MDHEN and CDR2 is SYDVKM in the germline V gene. Here the CDR3 DNA reads TGTGCCAGCAGTTTTGCGACCGGGGAGCTGTTTTTT. Its translation: CASSFATGELFF.

This chain connects TRBV6-5 to TRBJ2-3; TRBD2 matches 11 bases. The V gene end was trimmed by 10 bases and the J gene end by 2 bases; junction bases not matched to a gene: 5. Germline-derived CDR1 and CDR2 are MNHEY and SVGAGI. This CDR3 contains 14 residues. The CDR3 DNA reads TGTGCCACCCGACTAGCGGGGACCACAGATACGCAGTATTTT. It specifies CATRLAGTTDTQYF.

The gene calls are TRBV6-1 and TRBJ1-4, with D possibly matching TRBD1 (6 bases). V was trimmed by 0 bases and J by 7 bases, leaving 15 bases between them. Germline lookup yields CDR1 MNHNS and CDR2 SASEGT. This CDR3 has 16 residues. CDR3 sequence reads: CASSEALRRGGEKLFF. The DNA of the CDR3 is TGTGCCAGCAGTGAAGCGCTCCGCAGGGGCGGTGAAAAACTGTTTTTT.

The chain joins TRBV9 to TRBJ2-5; 7 nucleotides line up with TRBD2. V was pared by 0 bases and J by 2 bases, with 7 bases of the junction left unmatched. The germline gives CDR1 SGDLS, CDR2 YYNGEE. The CDR3 runs to 16 residues. CDR3 in amino acids: CASSVGSAGVQETQYF. CDR3 sequence (DNA): TGTGCCAGCAGCGTAGGTTCGGCGGGAGTGCAAGAGACCCAGTACTTC.

The chain has TRBV6-6 and TRBJ1-1; a possible D gene is TRBD1 (5 bases). Germline CDR1 MNHNY, CDR2 SVGAGI (reference sequence). The CDR3 is 15 amino acids. V shed 2 bases and J shed 4 bases, with 14 bases lying between them. The CDR3 protein is CASSYASGGSTEAFF. The CDR3 DNA sequence: TGTGCCAGCAGTTACGCCTCGGGGGGTAGCACTGAAGCTTTCTTT.

The rearrangement joins TRBV11-2 to TRBJ2-7; unclear D gene. Trimming left V 1 base short and J 5 bases short, with 18 bases between. Per the germline V gene, CDR1 is SGHAT and CDR2 is FQNNGV. The CDR3 contains 16 residues. CDR3 sequence: CASSLGRASGGHEQYF. The CDR3 nucleotides read TGTGCCAGCAGCTTAGGTCGCGCGTCCGGCGGCCACGAGCAGTACTTC.

This chain uses TRBV18 with TRBJ2-5, with unresolved D. The DNA end is more similar to TRBJ2-7, so the J call may be wrong. Germline values: CDR1 KGHSH, CDR2 LQKENI. The CDR3 has 14 amino acids. CDR3 DNA sequence: TGTGCCAGCTCACCAAGGGTAGAATCCTACGAGCAGTACTTC. Its translation: CASSPRVESYEQYF.

V is TRBV30 and J is TRBJ1-2, with D unclear. The CDR3 is made up of 14 amino acids. The germline gives CDR1 GTSNPN, CDR2 SVGIG (reference sequence). Between the trimmed V and J ends, which lost 2 bases and 2 bases, there was a span of 12 bases. The CDR3 coding sequence is TGTGCCTGGAGTACCCCGGGTACCAACTATGGCTACACCTTC. This codes for CAWSTPGTNYGYTF.

This sequence joins TRBV7-9 and TRBJ2-3; D not resolved. CDR1 SEHNR and CDR2 FQNEAQ come from the germline V gene (reference sequence). This CDR3 region has 14 residues. Trimming removed 5 bases from V and 2 bases from J, with 11 bases in between. CDR3 in amino acids: CASSDLGLTDTQYF. CDR3 coding DNA: TGTGCCAGCAGCGACCTCGGGCTCACAGATACGCAGTATTTT. The entire variable domain, with the rest obtained from reference TRBV7-9 and TRBJ2-3, is as follows: DTGVSQNPRHKITKRGQNVTFRCDPISEHNRLYWYRQTLGQGPEFLTYFQNEAQLEKSRLLSDRFSAERPKGSFSTLEIQRTEQGDSAMYLCASSDLGLTDTQYFGPGTRLTVL.

The chain combines TRBV18 with TRBJ2-7, with D unclear. The CDR3 runs to 14 residues. The V gene's germline CDR1 is KGHSH and CDR2 LQKENI. With 3 bases removed from V and 3 bases from J, the gap between germline ends came to 12 bases. CDR3 DNA sequence: TGTGCCAGCTCACCGGGCCTCAGTAACTACGAGCAGTACTTC. This encodes CASSPGLSNYEQYF.

The gene calls are TRBV28 and TRBJ2-2; 9 bases match TRBD1. Germline lookup yields CDR1 MDHEN and CDR2 SYDVKM. The V gene end was trimmed by 9 bases and the J gene end by 6 bases; junction bases not matched to a gene: 8. The CDR3 is made up of 14 amino acids. CDR3 region: CASKGQGSSGELFF. The CDR3 bases are TGTGCCAGTAAGGGACAGGGTTCTTCCGGGGAGCTGTTTTTT.

This sequence joins TRBV11-2 and TRBJ2-2; D not certain. The CDR3 extends over 16 amino acids. Germline V lookup: CDR1 SGHAT, CDR2 FQNNGV. The germline V and J ends were trimmed by 2 bases and 0 bases, with 10 bases remaining between them. This CDR3 is CASSLKRPPNTGELFF. CDR3 DNA sequence: TGTGCCAGCAGCTTAAAAAGACCGCCGAACACCGGGGAGCTGTTTTTT.

V gene TRBV9 combines with J gene TRBJ1-6; 7 nucleotides line up with TRBD1. Per germline, CDR1 SGDLS and CDR2 YYNGEE. This CDR3 is built from 17 residues. V lost 0 bases to trimming and J lost 3 bases; unmatched junction nucleotides: 6. The CDR3 region is CASSVDGTAFYNSPLHF. The DNA of the CDR3 is TGTGCCAGCAGCGTAGATGGGACAGCCTTCTATAATTCACCCCTCCACTTT.

The chain combines TRBV5-1 with TRBJ2-3; no definite D call. Trimming took off 0 bases at V and 2 bases at J, with 4 bases between the two ends. Germline-derived CDR1 and CDR2 are SGHRS and YFSETQ. The length of the CDR3 is 13 residues. The DNA for the CDR3 is TGCGCCAGCAGCTTGGGACACACAGATACGCAGTATTTT. This encodes CASSLGHTDTQYF.

The chain has TRBV28 and TRBJ1-5; TRBD1 agrees at 8 bases. The CDR3 loop spans 18 amino acids. V shed 8 bases, J shed 0 bases, and the junction held 15 bases outside the gene matches. Germline V gene data show CDR1 as MDHEN and CDR2 as SYDVKM. The DNA for the CDR3 is TGTGCCAGCCTCGGACAGGGTAGATACCTATATAGCAATCAGCCCCAGCATTTT. Protein: CASLGQGRYLYSNQPQHF.

The gene calls are TRBV11-2 and TRBJ1-2; no clear D gene. The V gene lost 0 bases and the J gene lost 4 bases, with 12 bases spanning the gap. Looked up from germline, CDR1 is SGHAT and CDR2 is FQNNGV. The CDR3 extends over 15 amino acids. The CDR3 loop reads CASSLDVSLVYGYTF. The DNA for the CDR3 is TGTGCCAGCAGCTTAGATGTCAGTCTCGTCTATGGCTACACCTTC.

The CDR3 DNA reads TGTGCCAGCAGTTTGTTGAGACAGGGACCCCTCCACTTT. It codes for CASSLLRQGPLHF. The V and J genes are TRBV27 and TRBJ1-6; 7 bases agree with TRBD1. Germline-derived CDR1 and CDR2 are MNHEY and SMNVEV (reference sequence). The CDR3 sequence is 13 residues long. With V trimmed by 3 bases and J by 12 bases, 5 bases remained unmatched.

As for this clone: Mismatch with germline at one junction end may stem from a read error. V and J are TRBV20-1 and TRBJ2-1; D ambiguous. This CDR3 comprises 11 residues. Germline assignment: CDR1 DFQATT and CDR2 SNEGSKA (reference sequence). The CDR3 reads CSAGPPAGTLF. Written as DNA, the CDR3 is TGCAGTGCTGGACCTCCGGCAGGCACCCTCTTC.

This sequence joins TRBV5-1 and TRBJ2-3; D is unclear. CDR1 is SGHRS and CDR2 is YFSETQ in the germline V gene. Trimming removed 4 bases from V and 1 base from J, with 10 bases in between. This CDR3 has 14 residues. The CDR3 protein is CASSPPPGTDTQYF. Written as DNA, the CDR3 is TGCGCCAGCAGCCCCCCCCCGGGCACAGATACGCAGTATTTT.

The V and J genes are TRBV5-1 and TRBJ2-6; D might be TRBD1 (6 bases). Trimming removed 6 bases at V and 1 base at J, with 14 bases between. Germline V gene lookup returns CDR1 SGHRS and CDR2 YFSETQ. The CDR3 sequence is 16 residues long. The CDR3 nucleotides are TGCGCCAGCACCAAACGACAGGTATCTGGGGCCAACGTCCTGACTTTC. Amino acids: CASTKRQVSGANVLTF.

The CDR3: CASSLGRSGANVLTF. The CDR3 DNA sequence: TGCGCCAGCAGCCTGGGTCGCTCTGGGGCCAACGTCCTGACTTTC. The V and J genes are TRBV5-1 and TRBJ2-6; no firm D call. Trimming removed 4 bases at V and 0 bases at J, with 8 bases between. CDR1 and CDR2 from the germline V gene are SGHRS and YFSETQ. The CDR3 spans 15 residues.

The CDR3: CASSLLARLPNYGYTF. DNA of the CDR3: TGTGCCAGCAGTTTATTGGCGAGGCTCCCTAACTATGGCTACACCTTC. J is TRBJ1-2 and V is TRBV28; D gene unclear. Trimming cost V 1 base and J 0 bases, with 12 bases left between them. This CDR3 has 16 amino acids. Germline assignment: CDR1 MDHEN and CDR2 SYDVKM.